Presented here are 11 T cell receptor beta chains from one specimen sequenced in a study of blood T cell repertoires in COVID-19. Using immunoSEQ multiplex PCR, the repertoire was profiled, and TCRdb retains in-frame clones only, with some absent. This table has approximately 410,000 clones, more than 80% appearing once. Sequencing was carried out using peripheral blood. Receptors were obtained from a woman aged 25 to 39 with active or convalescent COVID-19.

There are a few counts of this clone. CDR3: CASTPGPPANTEAFF. The CDR3 DNA is TGTGCCAGTACCCCGGGTCCCCCCGCGAACACTGAAGCTTTCTTT. The chain combines TRBV19 with TRBJ1-1; no firm D call. Germline assignment: CDR1 LNHDA and CDR2 SQIVND (reference sequence). The CDR3 has 15 amino acids. The V gene lost 7 bases and the J gene lost 1 base, with 16 bases spanning the gap.

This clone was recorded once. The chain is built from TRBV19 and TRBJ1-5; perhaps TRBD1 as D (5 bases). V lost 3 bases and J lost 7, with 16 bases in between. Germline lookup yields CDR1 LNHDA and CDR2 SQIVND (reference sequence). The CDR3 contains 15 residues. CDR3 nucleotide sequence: TGTGCCAGTAGTATCCTCACTGGGGGAGGCCAGCCCCAGCATTTT. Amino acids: CASSILTGGGQPQHF.

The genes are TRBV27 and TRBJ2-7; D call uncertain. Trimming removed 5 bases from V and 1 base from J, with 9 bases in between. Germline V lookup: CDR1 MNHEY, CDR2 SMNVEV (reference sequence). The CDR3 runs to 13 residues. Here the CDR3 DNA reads TGTGCCAGCAGTATGACAAATTCCTACGAGCAGTACTTC. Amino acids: CASSMTNSYEQYF.

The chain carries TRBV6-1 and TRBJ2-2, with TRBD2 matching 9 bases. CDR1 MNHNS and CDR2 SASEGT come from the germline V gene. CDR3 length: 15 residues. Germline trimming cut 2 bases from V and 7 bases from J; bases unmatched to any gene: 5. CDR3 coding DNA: TGTGCCAGCAGTGAAAGGCTAGCGGGGAGCGGGGAGCTGTTTTTT. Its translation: CASSERLAGSGELFF.

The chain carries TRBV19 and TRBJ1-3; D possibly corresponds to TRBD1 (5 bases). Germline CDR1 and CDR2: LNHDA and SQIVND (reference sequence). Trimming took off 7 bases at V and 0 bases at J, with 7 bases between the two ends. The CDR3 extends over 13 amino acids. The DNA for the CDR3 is TGTGCCAGTACAGGGTCCTCTGGAAACACCATATATTTT. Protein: CASTGSSGNTIYF.

Here the CDR3 reads CASSLGRGQANEKLFF. The CDR3 DNA sequence: TGCGCCAGCAGCTTGGGCAGGGGGCAGGCTAATGAAAAACTGTTTTTT. V usage is TRBV5-1 and J usage is TRBJ1-4, with 8 bases matching TRBD1. The ends lost 0 bases at V and 3 bases at J; junction bases unmatched: 4. The germline V gene has CDR1 SGHRS and CDR2 YFSETQ. The CDR3 has 16 amino acids.

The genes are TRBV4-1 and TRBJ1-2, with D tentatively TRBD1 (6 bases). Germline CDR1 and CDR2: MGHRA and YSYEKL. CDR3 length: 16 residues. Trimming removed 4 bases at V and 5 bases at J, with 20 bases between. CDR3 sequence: CASSPAGGGRDYGYTF. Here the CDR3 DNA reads TGCGCCAGCAGCCCAGCTGGGGGGGGGCGCGATTATGGCTACACCTTC.

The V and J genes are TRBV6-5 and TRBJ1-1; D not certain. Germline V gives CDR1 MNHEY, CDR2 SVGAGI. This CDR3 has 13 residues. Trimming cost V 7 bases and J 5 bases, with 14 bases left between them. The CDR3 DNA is TGTGCCAGCATTTCCGACGGGAGGACTGAAGCTTTCTTT. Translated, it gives CASISDGRTEAFF.

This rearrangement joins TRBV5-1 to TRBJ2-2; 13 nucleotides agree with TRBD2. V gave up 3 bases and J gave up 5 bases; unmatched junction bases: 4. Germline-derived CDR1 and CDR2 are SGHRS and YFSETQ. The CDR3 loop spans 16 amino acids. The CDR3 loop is CASSSLTSGRTGELFF. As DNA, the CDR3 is TGCGCCAGCAGCTCCTTGACTAGCGGGAGGACCGGGGAGCTGTTTTTT. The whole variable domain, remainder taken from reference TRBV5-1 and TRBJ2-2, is KAGVTQTPRYLIKTRGQQVTLSCSPISGHRSVSWYQQTPGQGLQFLFEYFSETQRNKGNFPGRFSGRQFSNSRSEMNVSTLELGDSALYLCASSSLTSGRTGELFFGEGSRLTVL.

CDR3 DNA: TGTGCCAGTAGTATATCCGCATGGCGGGTTGGGAATTCACCCCTCCACTTT. This sequence encodes CASSISAWRVGNSPLHF. The chain couples TRBV19 to TRBJ1-6; no firm D call. Trimming removed 2 bases at V and 7 bases at J, with 18 bases between. The germline gives CDR1 LNHDA, CDR2 SQIVND (reference sequence). The CDR3 runs to 17 residues.

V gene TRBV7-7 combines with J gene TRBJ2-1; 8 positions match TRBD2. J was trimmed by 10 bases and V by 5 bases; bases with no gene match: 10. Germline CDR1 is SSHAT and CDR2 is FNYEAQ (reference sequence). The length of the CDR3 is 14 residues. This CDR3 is CASSPGLAFGEQFF. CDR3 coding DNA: TGTGCCAGCAGCCCCGGACTAGCCTTCGGGGAGCAGTTCTTC.